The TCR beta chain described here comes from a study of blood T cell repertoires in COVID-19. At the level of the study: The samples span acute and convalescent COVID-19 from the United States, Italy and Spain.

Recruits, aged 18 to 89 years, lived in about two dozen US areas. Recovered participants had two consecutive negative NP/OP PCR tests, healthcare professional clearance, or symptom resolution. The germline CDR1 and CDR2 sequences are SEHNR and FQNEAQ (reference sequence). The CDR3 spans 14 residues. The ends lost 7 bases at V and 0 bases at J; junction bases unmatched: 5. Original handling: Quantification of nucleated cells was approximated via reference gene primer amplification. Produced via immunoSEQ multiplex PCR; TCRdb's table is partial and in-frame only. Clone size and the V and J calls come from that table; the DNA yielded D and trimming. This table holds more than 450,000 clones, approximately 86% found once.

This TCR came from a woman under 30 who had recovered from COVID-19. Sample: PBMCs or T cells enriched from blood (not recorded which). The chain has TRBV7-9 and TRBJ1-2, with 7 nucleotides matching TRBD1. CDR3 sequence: CASTAQGSNYGYTF. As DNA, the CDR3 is TGTGCCAGCACCGCACAGGGGTCTAACTATGGCTACACCTTC.